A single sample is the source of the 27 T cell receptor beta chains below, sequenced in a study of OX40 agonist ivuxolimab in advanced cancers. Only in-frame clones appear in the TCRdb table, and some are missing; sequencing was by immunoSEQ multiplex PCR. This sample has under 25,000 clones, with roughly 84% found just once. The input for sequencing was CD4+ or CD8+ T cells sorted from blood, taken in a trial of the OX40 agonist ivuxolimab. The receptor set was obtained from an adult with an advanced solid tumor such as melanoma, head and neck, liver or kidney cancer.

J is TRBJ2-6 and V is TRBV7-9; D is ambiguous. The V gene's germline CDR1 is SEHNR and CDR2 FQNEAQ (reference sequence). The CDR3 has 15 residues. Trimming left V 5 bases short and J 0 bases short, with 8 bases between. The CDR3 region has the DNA TGTGCCAGCAGCCAGACCCTCTCTGGGGCCAACGTCCTGACTTTC. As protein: CASSQTLSGANVLTF.

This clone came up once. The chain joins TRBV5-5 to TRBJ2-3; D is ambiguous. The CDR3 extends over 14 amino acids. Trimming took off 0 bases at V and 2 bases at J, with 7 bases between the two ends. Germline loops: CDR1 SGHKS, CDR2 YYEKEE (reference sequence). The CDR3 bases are TGTGCCAGCAGCTTGGAACAGCCCACAGATACGCAGTATTTT. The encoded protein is CASSLEQPTDTQYF.

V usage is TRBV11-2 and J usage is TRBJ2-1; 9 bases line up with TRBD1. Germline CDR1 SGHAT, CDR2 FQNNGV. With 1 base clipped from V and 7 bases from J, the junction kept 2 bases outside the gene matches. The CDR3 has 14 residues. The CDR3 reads CASSLGGTGNEQFF. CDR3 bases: TGTGCCAGCAGCTTAGGGGGGACAGGGAATGAGCAGTTCTTC.

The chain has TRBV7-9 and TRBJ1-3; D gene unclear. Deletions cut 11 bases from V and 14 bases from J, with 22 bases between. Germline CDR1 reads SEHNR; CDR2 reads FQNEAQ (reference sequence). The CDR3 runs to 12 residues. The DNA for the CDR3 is TGTGCCCCCTGGGCGACTGAAGGCGGGCTATATTTT. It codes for CAPWATEGGLYF.

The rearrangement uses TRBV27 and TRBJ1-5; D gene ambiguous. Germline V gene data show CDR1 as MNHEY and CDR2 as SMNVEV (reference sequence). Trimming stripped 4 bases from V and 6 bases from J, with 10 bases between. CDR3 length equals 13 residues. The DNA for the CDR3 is TGTGCCAGCAGTTGGCGGTCATCTCAGCCCCAGCATTTT. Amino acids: CASSWRSSQPQHF.

For the CDR3, the DNA is TGTGCCCCGGGGGAGAACACCGGGGAGCTGTTTTTT. Its protein product is CAPGENTGELFF. The chain links TRBV2 to TRBJ2-2; D may be TRBD2 (6 bases). CDR1 and CDR2 (germline): SNHLY, FYNNEI. This CDR3 has 12 amino acids. The V end lost 11 bases, the J end lost 1 base, and 8 bases lay between the germline ends.

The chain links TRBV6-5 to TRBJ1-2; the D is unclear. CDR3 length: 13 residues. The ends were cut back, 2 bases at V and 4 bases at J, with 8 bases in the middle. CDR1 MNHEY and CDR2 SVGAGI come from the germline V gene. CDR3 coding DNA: TGTGCCAGCAGTTACGGTCTTGGCTATGGCTACACCTTC. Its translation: CASSYGLGYGYTF.

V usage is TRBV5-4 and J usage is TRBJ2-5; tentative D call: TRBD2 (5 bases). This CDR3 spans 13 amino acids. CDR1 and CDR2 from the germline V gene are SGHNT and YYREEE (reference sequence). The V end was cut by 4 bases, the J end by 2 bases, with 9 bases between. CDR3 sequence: CASSPRGQETQYF. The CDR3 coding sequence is TGTGCCAGCAGCCCTCGGGGACAAGAGACCCAGTACTTC.

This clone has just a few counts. CDR3 nucleotide sequence: TGCGCCAGCAGGGAGGGACTAGTTTCCGCCTACGAGCAGTACTTC. Translated: CASREGLVSAYEQYF. This chain connects TRBV5-1 to TRBJ2-7; TRBD2 matches 8 bases. This CDR3 has 15 residues. The V gene end was trimmed by 5 bases and the J gene end by 2 bases; junction bases not matched to a gene: 9. The germline CDR1 and CDR2 sequences are SGHRS and YFSETQ. The whole variable domain, remainder taken from reference TRBV5-1 and TRBJ2-7, is KAGVTQTPRYLIKTRGQQVTLSCSPISGHRSVSWYQQTPGQGLQFLFEYFSETQRNKGNFPGRFSGRQFSNSRSEMNVSTLELGDSALYLCASREGLVSAYEQYFGPGTRLTVT.

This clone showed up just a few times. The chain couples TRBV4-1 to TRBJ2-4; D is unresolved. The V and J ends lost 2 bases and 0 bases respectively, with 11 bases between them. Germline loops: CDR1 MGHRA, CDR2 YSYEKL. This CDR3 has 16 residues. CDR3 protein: CASSQLPGPAKNIQYF. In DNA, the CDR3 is TGCGCCAGCAGCCAACTCCCCGGGCCAGCCAAAAACATTCAGTACTTC.

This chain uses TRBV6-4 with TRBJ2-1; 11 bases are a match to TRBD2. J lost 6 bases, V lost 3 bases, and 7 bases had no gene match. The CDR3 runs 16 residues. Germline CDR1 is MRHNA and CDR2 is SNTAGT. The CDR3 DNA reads TGTGCCAGCAGTGATTTTCTAGCGGGAGGAGGCAATGAGCAGTTCTTC. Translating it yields CASSDFLAGGGNEQFF.

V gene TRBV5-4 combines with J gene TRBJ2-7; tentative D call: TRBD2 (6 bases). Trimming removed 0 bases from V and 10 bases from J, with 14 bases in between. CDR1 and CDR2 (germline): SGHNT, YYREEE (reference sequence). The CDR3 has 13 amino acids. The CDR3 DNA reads TGTGCCAGCAGCTTGGTGGAGCGGAGGGAACAGTACTTC. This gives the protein CASSLVERREQYF.

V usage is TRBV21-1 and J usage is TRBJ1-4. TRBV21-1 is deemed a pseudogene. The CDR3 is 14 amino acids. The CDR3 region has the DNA TGTGCCAGCAGCAAAGCGGCCAAGGGGGGAAAACTGTTTTTT. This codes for CASSKAAKGGKLFF.

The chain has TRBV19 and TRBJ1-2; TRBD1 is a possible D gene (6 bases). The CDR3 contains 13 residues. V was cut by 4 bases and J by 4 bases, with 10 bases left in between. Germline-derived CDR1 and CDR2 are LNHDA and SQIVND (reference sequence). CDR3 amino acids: CASSTTGPYGYTF. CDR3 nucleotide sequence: TGTGCCAGTAGTACCACAGGGCCCTATGGCTACACCTTC.

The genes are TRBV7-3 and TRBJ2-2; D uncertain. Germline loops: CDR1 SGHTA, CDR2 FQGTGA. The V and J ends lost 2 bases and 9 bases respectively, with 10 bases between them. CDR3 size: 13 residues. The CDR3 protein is CASSLWPTRELFF. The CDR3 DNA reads TGTGCCAGCAGCTTATGGCCGACCCGGGAGCTGTTTTTT.

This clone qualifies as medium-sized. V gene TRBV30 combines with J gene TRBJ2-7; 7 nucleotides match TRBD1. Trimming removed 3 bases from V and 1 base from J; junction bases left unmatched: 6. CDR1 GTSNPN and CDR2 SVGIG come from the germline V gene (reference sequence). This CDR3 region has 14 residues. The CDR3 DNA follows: TGTGCCTGGAGAAGAGGGGGACAGTCCTACGAGCAGTACTTC. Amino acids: CAWRRGGQSYEQYF.

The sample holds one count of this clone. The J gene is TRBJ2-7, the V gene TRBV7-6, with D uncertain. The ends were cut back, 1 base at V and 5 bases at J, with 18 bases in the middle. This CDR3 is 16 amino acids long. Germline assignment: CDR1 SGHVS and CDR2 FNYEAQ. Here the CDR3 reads CASSLGWPNLSDEQYF. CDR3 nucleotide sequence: TGTGCCAGCAGCTTAGGATGGCCGAACCTTTCCGACGAGCAGTACTTC.

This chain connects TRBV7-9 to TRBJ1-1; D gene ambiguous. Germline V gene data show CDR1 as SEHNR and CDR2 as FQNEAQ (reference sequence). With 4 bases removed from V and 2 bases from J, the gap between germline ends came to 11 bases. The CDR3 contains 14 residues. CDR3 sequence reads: CASSWTALNTEAFF. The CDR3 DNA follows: TGTGCCAGCAGCTGGACGGCCCTTAACACTGAAGCTTTCTTT. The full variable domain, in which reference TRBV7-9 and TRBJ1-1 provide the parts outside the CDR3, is DTGVSQNPRHKITKRGQNVTFRCDPISEHNRLYWYRQTLGQGPEFLTYFQNEAQLEKSRLLSDRFSAERPKGSFSTLEIQRTEQGDSAMYLCASSWTALNTEAFFGQGTRLTVV.

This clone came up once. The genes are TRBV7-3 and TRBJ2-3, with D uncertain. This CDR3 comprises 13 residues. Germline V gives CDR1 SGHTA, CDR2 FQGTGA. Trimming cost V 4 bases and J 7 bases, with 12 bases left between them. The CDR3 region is CASSSPDSNTQYF. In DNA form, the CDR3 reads TGTGCCAGCAGCTCCCCCGATTCAAATACGCAGTATTTT.

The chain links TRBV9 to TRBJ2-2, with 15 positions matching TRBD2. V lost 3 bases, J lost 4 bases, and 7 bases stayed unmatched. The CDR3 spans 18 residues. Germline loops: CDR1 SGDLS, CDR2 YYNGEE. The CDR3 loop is CASSASGTSGRSTGELFF. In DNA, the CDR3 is TGTGCCAGCAGCGCCTCCGGGACTAGCGGGAGGAGCACCGGGGAGCTGTTTTTT. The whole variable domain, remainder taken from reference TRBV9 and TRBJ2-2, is DSGVTQTPKHLITATGQRVTLRCSPRSGDLSVYWYQQSLDQGLQFLIQYYNGEERAKGNILERFSAQQFPDLHSELNLSSLELGDSALYFCASSASGTSGRSTGELFFGEGSRLTVL.

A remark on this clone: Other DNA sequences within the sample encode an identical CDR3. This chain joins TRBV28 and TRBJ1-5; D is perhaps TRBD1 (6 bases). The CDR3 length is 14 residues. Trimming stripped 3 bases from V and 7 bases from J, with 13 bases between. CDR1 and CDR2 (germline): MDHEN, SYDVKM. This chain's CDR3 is CASSFETGLQPQHF. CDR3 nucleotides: TGTGCCAGCAGTTTTGAGACAGGCCTACAGCCCCAGCATTTT.

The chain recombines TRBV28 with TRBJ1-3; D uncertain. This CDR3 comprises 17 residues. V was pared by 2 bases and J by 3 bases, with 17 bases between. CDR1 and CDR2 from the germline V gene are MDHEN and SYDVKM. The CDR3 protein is CASSLTSLSSLGNTIYF. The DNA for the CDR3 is TGTGCCAGCAGTTTAACCTCCCTATCGTCTCTTGGAAACACCATATATTTT.

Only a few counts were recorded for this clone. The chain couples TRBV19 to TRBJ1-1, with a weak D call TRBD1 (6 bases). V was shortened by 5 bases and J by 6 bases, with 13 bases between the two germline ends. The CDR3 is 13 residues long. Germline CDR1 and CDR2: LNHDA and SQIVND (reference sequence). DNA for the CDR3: TGTGCCAGTAGTTACACAGGGTCAGCTGAAGCTTTCTTT. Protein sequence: CASSYTGSAEAFF.

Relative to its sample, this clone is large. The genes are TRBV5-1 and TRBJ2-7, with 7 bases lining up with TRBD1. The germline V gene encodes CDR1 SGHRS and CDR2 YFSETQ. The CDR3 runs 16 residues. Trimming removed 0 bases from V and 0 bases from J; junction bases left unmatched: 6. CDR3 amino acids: CASSLDGQVISYEQYF. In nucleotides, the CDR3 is TGCGCCAGCAGCTTGGACGGACAGGTGATCTCCTACGAGCAGTACTTC.

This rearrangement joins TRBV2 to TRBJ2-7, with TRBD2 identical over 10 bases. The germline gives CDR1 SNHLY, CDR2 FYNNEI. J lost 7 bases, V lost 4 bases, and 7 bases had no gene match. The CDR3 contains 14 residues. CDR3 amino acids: CASSGLAGGGEQYF. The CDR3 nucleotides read TGTGCCAGCAGTGGATTAGCGGGAGGTGGTGAGCAGTACTTC.

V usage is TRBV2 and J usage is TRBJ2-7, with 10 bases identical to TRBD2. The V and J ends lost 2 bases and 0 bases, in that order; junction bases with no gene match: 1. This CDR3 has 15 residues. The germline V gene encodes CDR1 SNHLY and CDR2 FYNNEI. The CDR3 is CASSELAGVSYEQYF. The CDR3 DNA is TGTGCCAGCAGTGAACTAGCGGGAGTCTCCTACGAGCAGTACTTC.

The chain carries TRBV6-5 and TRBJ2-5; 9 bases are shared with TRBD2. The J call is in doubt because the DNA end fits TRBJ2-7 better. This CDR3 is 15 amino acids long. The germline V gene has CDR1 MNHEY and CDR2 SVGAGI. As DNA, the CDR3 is TGTGCCAGCACCCTTGAAGTTAGCGGGAGCTACGAGCAGTACTTC. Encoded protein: CASTLEVSGSYEQYF.